This T cell receptor (beta chain) was recovered during a study of blood T cell repertoires in COVID-19. Assay used: immunoSEQ multiplex PCR; TCRdb lists only in-frame clones, some missing. The top ten hold roughly 4.7% of the sample, which has about 280,000 clones, about four fifths seen once. CDR1 is DFQATT and CDR2 is SNEGSKA in the germline V gene (reference sequence). J was trimmed by 7 bases and V by 3 bases; bases with no gene match: 13. The CDR3 runs to 15 residues. The sequence was collected from a middle-aged man who had been exposed to COVID-19. The sequencing input was PBMCs or T cells enriched from blood (not recorded which). The chain uses TRBV20-1 and TRBJ1-2; 8 bases fit TRBD1. The CDR3 sequence is CSASATQGVGGGYTF. The CDR3 nucleotides are TGCAGTGCTAGTGCTACACAGGGGGTGGGTGGTGGCTACACCTTC.